Reported below is one T cell receptor (beta chain). These data belong to a study of blood T cell repertoires in COVID-19. In the study overall: The United States, Italy and Spain were the sources of the acute and convalescent COVID-19 samples. T cells, B-cell-depleted T cells, or PBMCs supplied cDNA or gDNA.

The CDR3 covers 16 residues. Germline V gene sequence: CDR1 MGHRA, CDR2 YSYEKL. Trimming shortened V by 7 bases and J by 2 bases, and 18 bases separated the two germline ends. Generated by immunoSEQ multiplex PCR, the TCRdb table keeps only in-frame clones and is missing some. The sample records around 200,000 clones, 83% being singletons. The sequenced sample consisted of peripheral blood. The gene calls are TRBV4-1 and TRBJ2-1; possibly TRBD2 for D (6 bases). The sequence was obtained from a man aged 50-60 years with active or convalescent COVID-19. The CDR3 DNA is TGCGCCAGCACGGGGGTCGGAGCGGCCGCCTACAATGAGCAGTTCTTC. It codes for CASTGVGAAAYNEQFF.